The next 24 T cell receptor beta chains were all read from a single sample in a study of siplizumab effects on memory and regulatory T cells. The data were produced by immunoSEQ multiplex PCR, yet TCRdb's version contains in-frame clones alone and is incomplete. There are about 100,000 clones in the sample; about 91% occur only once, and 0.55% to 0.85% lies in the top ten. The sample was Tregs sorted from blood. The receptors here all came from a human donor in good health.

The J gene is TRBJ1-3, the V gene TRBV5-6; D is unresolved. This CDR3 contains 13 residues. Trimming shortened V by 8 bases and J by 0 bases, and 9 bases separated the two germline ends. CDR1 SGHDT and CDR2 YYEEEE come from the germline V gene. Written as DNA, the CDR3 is TGTGCCAGTGGCACTATCTCTGGAAACACCATATATTTT. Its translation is CASGTISGNTIYF.

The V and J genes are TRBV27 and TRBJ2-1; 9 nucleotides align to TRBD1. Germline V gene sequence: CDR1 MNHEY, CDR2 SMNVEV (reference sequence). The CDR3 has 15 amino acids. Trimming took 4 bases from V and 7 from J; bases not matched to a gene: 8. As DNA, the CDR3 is TGTGCCAGCAGTTGGACAGGGGTTTGGGGTAATGAGCAGTTCTTC. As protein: CASSWTGVWGNEQFF.

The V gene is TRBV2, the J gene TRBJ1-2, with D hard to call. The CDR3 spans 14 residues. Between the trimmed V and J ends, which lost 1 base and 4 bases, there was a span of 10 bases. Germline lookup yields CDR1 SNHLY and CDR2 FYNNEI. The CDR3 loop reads CASSEDGFGYGYTF. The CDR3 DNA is TGTGCCAGCAGTGAAGATGGGTTCGGCTATGGCTACACCTTC.

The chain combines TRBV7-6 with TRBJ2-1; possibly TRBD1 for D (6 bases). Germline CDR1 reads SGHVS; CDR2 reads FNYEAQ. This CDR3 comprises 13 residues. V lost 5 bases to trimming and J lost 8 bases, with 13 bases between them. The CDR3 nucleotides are TGTGCCAGCAGCCCTGCACAGGGATATGAGCAGTTCTTC. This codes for CASSPAQGYEQFF.

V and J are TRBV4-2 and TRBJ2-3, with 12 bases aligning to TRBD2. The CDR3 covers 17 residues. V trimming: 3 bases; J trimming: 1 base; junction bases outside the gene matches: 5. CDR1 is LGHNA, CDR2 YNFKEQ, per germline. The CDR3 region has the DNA TGTGCCAGCAGCCAGCCCGGGACTAGCGGGCGCACAGATACGCAGTATTTT. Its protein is CASSQPGTSGRTDTQYF.

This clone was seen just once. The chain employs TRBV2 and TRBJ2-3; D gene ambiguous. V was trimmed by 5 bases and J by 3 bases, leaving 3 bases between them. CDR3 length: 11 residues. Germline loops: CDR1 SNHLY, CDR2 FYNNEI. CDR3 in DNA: TGTGCCAGCAGTCGAACAGATACGCAGTATTTT. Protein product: CASSRTDTQYF.

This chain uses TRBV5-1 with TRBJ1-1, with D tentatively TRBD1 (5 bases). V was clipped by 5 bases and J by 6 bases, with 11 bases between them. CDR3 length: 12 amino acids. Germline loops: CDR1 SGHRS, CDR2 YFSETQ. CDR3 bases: TGCGCCAGCAGGATGTCGGGGGCTGAAGCTTTCTTT. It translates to CASRMSGAEAFF. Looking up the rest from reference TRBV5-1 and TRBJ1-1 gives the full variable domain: KAGVTQTPRYLIKTRGQQVTLSCSPISGHRSVSWYQQTPGQGLQFLFEYFSETQRNKGNFPGRFSGRQFSNSRSEMNVSTLELGDSALYLCASRMSGAEAFFGQGTRLTVV.

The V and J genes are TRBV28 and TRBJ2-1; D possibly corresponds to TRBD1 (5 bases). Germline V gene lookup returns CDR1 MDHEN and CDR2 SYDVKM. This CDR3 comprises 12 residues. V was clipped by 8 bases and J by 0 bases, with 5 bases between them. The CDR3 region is CASQGSYNEQFF. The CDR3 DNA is TGTGCCAGCCAGGGCTCCTACAATGAGCAGTTCTTC. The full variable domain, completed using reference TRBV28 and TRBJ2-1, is DVKVTQSSRYLVKRTGEKVFLECVQDMDHENMFWYRQDPGLGLRLIYFSYDVKMKEKGDIPEGYSVSREKKERFSLILESASTNQTSMYLCASQGSYNEQFFGPGTRLTVL.

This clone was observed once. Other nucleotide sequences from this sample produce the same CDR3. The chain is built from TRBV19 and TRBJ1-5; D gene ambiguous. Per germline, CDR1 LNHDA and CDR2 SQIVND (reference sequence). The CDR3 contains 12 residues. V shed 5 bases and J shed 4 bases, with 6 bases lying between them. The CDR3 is CASSLRNQPQHF. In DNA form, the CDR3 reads TGTGCCAGTAGTTTAAGAAATCAGCCCCAGCATTTT.

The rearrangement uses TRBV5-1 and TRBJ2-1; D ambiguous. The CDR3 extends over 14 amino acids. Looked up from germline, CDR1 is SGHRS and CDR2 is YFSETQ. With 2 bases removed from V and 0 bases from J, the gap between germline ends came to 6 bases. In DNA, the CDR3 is TGCGCCAGCAGCTTACGTGGCTCCTACAATGAGCAGTTCTTC. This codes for CASSLRGSYNEQFF.

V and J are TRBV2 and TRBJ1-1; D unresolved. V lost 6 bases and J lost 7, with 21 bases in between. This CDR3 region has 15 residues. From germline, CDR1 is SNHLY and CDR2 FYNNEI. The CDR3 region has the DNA TGTGCCAGCAGAGACAAGGGCCTAACACGGAATGAAGCTTTCTTT. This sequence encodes CASRDKGLTRNEAFF.

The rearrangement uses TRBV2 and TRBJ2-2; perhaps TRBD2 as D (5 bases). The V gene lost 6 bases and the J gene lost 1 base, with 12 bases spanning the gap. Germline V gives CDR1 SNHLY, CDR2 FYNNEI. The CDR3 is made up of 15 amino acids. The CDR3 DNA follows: TGTGCCAGCAGCCCCAGCGGTAGGAACACCGGGGAGCTGTTTTTT. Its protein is CASSPSGRNTGELFF.

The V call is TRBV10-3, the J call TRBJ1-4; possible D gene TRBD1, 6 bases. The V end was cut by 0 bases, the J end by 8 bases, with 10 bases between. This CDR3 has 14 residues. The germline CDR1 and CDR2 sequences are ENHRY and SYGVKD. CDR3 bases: TGTGCCATCAGTGAGTCCGCGAGGGGGGAAAAACTGTTTTTT. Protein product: CAISESARGEKLFF.

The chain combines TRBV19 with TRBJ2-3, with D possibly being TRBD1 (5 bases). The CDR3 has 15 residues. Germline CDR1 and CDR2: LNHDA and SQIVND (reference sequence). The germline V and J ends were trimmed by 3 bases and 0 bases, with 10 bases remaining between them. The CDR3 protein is CASSMGRYSTDTQYF. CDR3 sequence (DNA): TGTGCCAGTAGTATGGGGCGGTACAGCACAGATACGCAGTATTTT.

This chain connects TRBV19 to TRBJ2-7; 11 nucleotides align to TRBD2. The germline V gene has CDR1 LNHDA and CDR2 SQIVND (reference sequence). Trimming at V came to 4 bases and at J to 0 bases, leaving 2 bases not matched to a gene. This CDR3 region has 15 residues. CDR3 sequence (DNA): TGTGCCAGTAGTACTAGCGGGAGGAGCTCCTACGAGCAGTACTTC. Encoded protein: CASSTSGRSSYEQYF.

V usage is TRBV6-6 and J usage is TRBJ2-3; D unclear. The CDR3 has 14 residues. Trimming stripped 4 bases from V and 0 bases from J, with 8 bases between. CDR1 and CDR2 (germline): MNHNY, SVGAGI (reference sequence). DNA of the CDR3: TGTGCCAGCAGTTTACTCGCTAGCACAGATACGCAGTATTTT. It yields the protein CASSLLASTDTQYF.

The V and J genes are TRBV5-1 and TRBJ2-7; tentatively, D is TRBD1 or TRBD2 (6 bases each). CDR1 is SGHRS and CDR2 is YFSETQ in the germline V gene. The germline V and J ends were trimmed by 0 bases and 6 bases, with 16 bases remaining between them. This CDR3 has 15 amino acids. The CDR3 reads CASSLAGGTPLEQYF. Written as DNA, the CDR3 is TGCGCCAGCAGCTTGGCCGGGGGCACCCCCCTCGAGCAGTACTTC.

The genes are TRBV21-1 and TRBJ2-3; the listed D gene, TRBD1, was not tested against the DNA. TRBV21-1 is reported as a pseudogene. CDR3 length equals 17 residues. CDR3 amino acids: CASSRARGPTSTDTQYF. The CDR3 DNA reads TGTGCCAGCAGCAGAGCAAGGGGGCCAACGTCCACAGATACGCAGTATTTT.

The CDR3 sequence: CAILMGGEYGYTF. The CDR3 bases are TGTGCCATCCTGATGGGGGGAGAGTATGGCTACACCTTC. The chain has TRBV7-9 and TRBJ1-2; TRBD1 is a possible D gene (5 bases). This CDR3 is built from 13 residues. Germline V gives CDR1 SEHNR, CDR2 FQNEAQ (reference sequence). The germline V and J ends were trimmed by 10 bases and 5 bases, with 17 bases remaining between them.

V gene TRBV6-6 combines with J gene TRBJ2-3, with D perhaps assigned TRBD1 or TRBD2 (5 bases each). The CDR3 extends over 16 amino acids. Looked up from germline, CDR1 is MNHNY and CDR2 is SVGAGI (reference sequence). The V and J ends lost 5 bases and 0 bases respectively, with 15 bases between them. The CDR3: CASSRGRGDSTDTQYF. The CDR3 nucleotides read TGTGCCAGCAGTAGGGGAAGAGGGGATAGCACAGATACGCAGTATTTT.

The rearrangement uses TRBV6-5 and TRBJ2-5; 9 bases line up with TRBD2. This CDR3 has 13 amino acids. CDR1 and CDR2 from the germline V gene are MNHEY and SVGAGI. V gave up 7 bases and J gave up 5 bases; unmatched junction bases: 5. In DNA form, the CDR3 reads TGTGCCAGCATAAAGCGGGAGGCGGAGACCCAGTACTTC. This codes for CASIKREAETQYF.

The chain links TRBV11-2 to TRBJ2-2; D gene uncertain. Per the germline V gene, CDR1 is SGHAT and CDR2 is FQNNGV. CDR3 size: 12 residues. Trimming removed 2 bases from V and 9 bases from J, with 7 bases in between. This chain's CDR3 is CASSLNGRELFF. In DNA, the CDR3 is TGTGCCAGCAGCTTAAACGGCAGGGAGCTGTTTTTT.

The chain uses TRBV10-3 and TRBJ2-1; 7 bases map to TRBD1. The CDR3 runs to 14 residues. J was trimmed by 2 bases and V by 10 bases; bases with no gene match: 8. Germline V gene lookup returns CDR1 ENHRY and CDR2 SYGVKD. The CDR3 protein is CANRTGRTYNEQFF. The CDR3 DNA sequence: TGTGCCAACCGGACAGGTCGGACCTACAATGAGCAGTTCTTC.

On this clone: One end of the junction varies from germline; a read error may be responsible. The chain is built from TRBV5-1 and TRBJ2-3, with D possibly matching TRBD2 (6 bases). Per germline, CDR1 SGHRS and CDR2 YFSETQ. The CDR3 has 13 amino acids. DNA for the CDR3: TGCGCCACCCGGGACCCACCGGGAGATACGGGAGTATTT. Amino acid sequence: CATRDPPGDTGVF.